The 29 T cell receptor beta chains listed next were all sequenced from one sample in a study of T cell repertoires in cytomegalovirus infection. TCRdb reprocessed the reads with MiXCR, giving one entry per CDR3 protein. The repertoire holds hundreds of thousands of distinct CDR3 sequences, with around 9.6% as singletons. What was sequenced was PBMCs. The origin of the receptors is a human donor in good health (CMV status not recorded). Some clones in this sample may be carry-over from other donors' samples.

The genes are TRBV6-2 or TRBV6-3 and TRBJ2-3; 11 nucleotides match TRBD2. The germline CDR1 and CDR2 sequences are MNHEY and SVGEGT. CDR3 size: 18 residues. J was trimmed by 6 bases and V by 8 bases; bases with no gene match: 19. The CDR3 DNA reads as TGTGCCAGCGGATCAACATCTTTCACACTAGCGGGGGAGGATACGCAGTATTTT. Translated: CASGSTSFTLAGEDTQYF.

The chain employs TRBV20-1 and TRBJ2-1; 9 bases agree with TRBD1. Germline CDR1 and CDR2: DFQATT and SNEGSKA (reference sequence). V shed 5 bases and J 0 bases; nucleotides not matched to a gene: 14. The length of the CDR3 is 18 residues. The CDR3 nucleotides are TGCAGTGCTGGCACCGGGACAGGGCGCCGTAGCTCCTACAATGAGCAGTTCTTC. It specifies CSAGTGTGRRSSYNEQFF.

The genes are TRBV20-1 and TRBJ2-1; 10 nucleotides match TRBD2. V dropped 3 bases and J dropped 6; count of bases not matched to a gene: 5. The CDR3 is 14 residues long. CDR1 is DFQATT, CDR2 SNEGSKA, per germline (reference sequence). The CDR3 DNA reads TGCAGTGCTAGGAGGCTAGCGGGGGCCAATGAGCAGTTCTTC. Protein: CSARRLAGANEQFF.

The V and J genes are TRBV5-4 and TRBJ1-6; the D is unclear. Germline assignment: CDR1 SGHNT and CDR2 YYREEE (reference sequence). CDR3 length equals 14 residues. V gave up 3 bases and J gave up 8 bases, with 12 bases separating them. The CDR3 region has the DNA TGTGCCAGCAGCTCGGTCGGGAGGGATTCACCCCTCCACTTT. It specifies CASSSVGRDSPLHF.

This clonotype was recorded many times. The chain carries TRBV5-4 and TRBJ2-3; 8 nucleotides line up with TRBD2. Germline V gene lookup returns CDR1 SGHNT and CDR2 YYREEE (reference sequence). J gave up 2 bases and V 4 bases, and 9 bases lay outside the gene matches. The CDR3 totals 16 residues. In DNA form, the CDR3 reads TGTGCCAGCAGCCTCGGACTAGCCGACGTCACAGATACGCAGTATTTT. Its translation: CASSLGLADVTDTQYF.

The chain uses TRBV12-3 or TRBV12-4 and TRBJ2-3, with TRBD2 matching 9 bases. Trimming at V came to 3 bases and at J to 4 bases, leaving 8 bases not matched to a gene. The CDR3 extends over 16 amino acids. The CDR3, as DNA: TGTGCCAGCAGTTTCATAGCGGGGGCCGTTGCAGATACGCAGTATTTT. This gives the protein CASSFIAGAVADTQYF.

The chain combines TRBV20-1 with TRBJ1-1; no definite D call. Trimming stripped 2 bases from V and 0 bases from J, with 7 bases between. The CDR3 extends over 13 amino acids. Per the germline V gene, CDR1 is DFQATT and CDR2 is SNEGSKA (reference sequence). The CDR3 here is CSARWAVNTEAFF. The CDR3 bases are TGCAGTGCTAGATGGGCGGTGAACACTGAAGCTTTCTTT.

This clonotype was picked up many times. The chain joins TRBV7-2 to TRBJ2-5; D remains ambiguous. The ends were cut back, 5 bases at V and 2 bases at J, with 15 bases in the middle. Germline CDR1 reads SGHTA; CDR2 reads FQGNSA. There are 15 residues in the CDR3. CDR3 sequence: CASSPDTLIQETQYF. The CDR3 region has the DNA TGTGCCAGCAGCCCCGACACCTTGATTCAAGAGACCCAGTACTTC. The full variable domain, rest sourced from reference TRBV7-2 and TRBJ2-5, is GAGVSQSPSNKVTEKGKDVELRCDPISGHTALYWYRQSLGQGLEFLIYFQGNSAPDKSGLPSDRFSAERTGGSVSTLTIQRTQQEDSAVYLCASSPDTLIQETQYFGPGTRLLVL.

The V gene is TRBV6-8, the J gene TRBJ2-7, with D uncertain. The V gene lost 2 bases and the J gene lost 4 bases, with 9 bases spanning the gap. This CDR3 is built from 13 residues. Germline loops: CDR1 MNHGY, CDR2 SAAAGT. CDR3: CASSYGEIYEQYV. The CDR3 DNA follows: TGTGCCAGCAGTTACGGCGAGATATACGAGCAGTACGTC.

V and J are TRBV6-2 or TRBV6-3 and TRBJ1-2, with D hard to call. Trimming took off 6 bases at V and 7 bases at J, with 6 bases between the two ends. CDR1 is MNHEY and CDR2 is SVGEGT in the germline V gene. The CDR3 has 10 residues. CDR3 nucleotides: TGTGCCAGCAGCCAAGGTGGCTACACCTTC. Its protein is CASSQGGYTF.

V usage is TRBV6-4 and J usage is TRBJ2-5; TRBD1 or TRBD2 may be the D gene (6 bases each). The CDR3 is made up of 15 amino acids. Looked up from germline, CDR1 is MRHNA and CDR2 is SNTAGT. V dropped 1 base and J dropped 5 bases, with 14 bases sitting between them. Here the CDR3 reads CASSDWGAPKETQYF. The CDR3 nucleotides read TGTGCCAGCAGTGACTGGGGGGCGCCGAAGGAGACCCAGTACTTC.

This clonotype has ten or more counts. The gene calls are TRBV7-2 and TRBJ1-2; D may be TRBD1 (5 bases). Trimming stripped 4 bases from V and 8 bases from J, with 17 bases between. The length of the CDR3 is 14 residues. Germline-derived CDR1 and CDR2 are SGHTA and FQGNSA. The CDR3: CASSYYAGSFGYTF. The CDR3 nucleotides are TGTGCCAGCAGCTATTATGCAGGGTCTTTCGGCTACACCTTC. Complete variable domain (other parts from reference TRBV7-2 and TRBJ1-2): GAGVSQSPSNKVTEKGKDVELRCDPISGHTALYWYRQSLGQGLEFLIYFQGNSAPDKSGLPSDRFSAERTGGSVSTLTIQRTQQEDSAVYLCASSYYAGSFGYTFGSGTRLTVV.

This clonotype was counted at least ten times. CDR3 protein: CASSVRTGGFNTEAFF. The CDR3 DNA sequence: TGTGCCAGCAGTGTTCGGACAGGGGGCTTCAACACTGAAGCTTTCTTT. The rearrangement joins TRBV6-1 to TRBJ1-1, with 11 bases aligning to TRBD1. The CDR3 covers 16 residues. Trimming removed 4 bases from V and 2 bases from J; junction bases left unmatched: 6. Germline V gene sequence: CDR1 MNHNS, CDR2 SASEGT.

This clonotype was found many times. The chain has TRBV6-5 and TRBJ1-1; tentative D call: TRBD1 (5 bases). V lost 6 bases and J 11 bases, leaving 13 bases between the germline ends. Germline lookup yields CDR1 MNHEY and CDR2 SVGAGI. The CDR3 is 11 amino acids. CDR3 in amino acids: CASRAGSGAFF. The CDR3 bases are TGTGCCAGCAGAGCAGGGTCGGGGGCTTTCTTT.

This clonotype was counted at least ten times. This chain joins TRBV6-6 and TRBJ2-1, with a possible D match to TRBD1 (5 bases). From germline, CDR1 is MNHNY and CDR2 SVGAGI (reference sequence). CDR3 length: 12 amino acids. V lost 7 bases and J 5 bases, leaving 9 bases between the germline ends. The CDR3 sequence is CASTRQNNEQFF. The DNA for the CDR3 is TGTGCCAGCACCAGACAGAACAATGAGCAGTTCTTC.

This clonotype appeared many times. This chain uses TRBV19 with TRBJ1-1; unclear D gene. The germline CDR1 and CDR2 sequences are LNHDA and SQIVND (reference sequence). Deletions cut 6 bases from V and 1 base from J, with 15 bases between. This CDR3 has 15 residues. CDR3 sequence: CASSPFGLTNTEAFF. The CDR3 DNA follows: TGTGCCAGTAGCCCGTTCGGGCTGACGAACACTGAAGCTTTCTTT.

This clonotype was found many times. CDR3: CASSSRGGQSSYEQYV. In DNA, the CDR3 is TGTGCCAGCAGCTCCCGCGGAGGCCAAAGCTCCTACGAGCAGTACGTC. The chain recombines TRBV7-8 with TRBJ2-7, with TRBD2 as a possible D gene (5 bases). Germline loops: CDR1 SGHVS, CDR2 FQNEAQ. The CDR3 runs to 16 residues. The V and J ends lost 4 bases and 0 bases respectively, with 16 bases between them.

The V call is TRBV14, the J call TRBJ2-3; D is ambiguous. Trimming removed 6 bases from V and 0 bases from J, with 13 bases in between. Germline CDR1 SGHDN, CDR2 FVKESK. The CDR3 has 15 residues. CDR3 coding DNA: TGTGCCAGCAGTCTACAGAGTCCAAGCACAGATACGCAGTATTTT. The encoded protein is CASSLQSPSTDTQYF.

This clonotype was seen a handful of times. The V call is TRBV4-2, the J call TRBJ1-2; D might be TRBD1 (6 bases). CDR1 is LGHNA and CDR2 is YNFKEQ in the germline V gene. The ends were cut back, 4 bases at V and 4 bases at J, with 13 bases in the middle. The CDR3 loop spans 14 amino acids. The CDR3 region has the DNA TGTGCCAGCAGCCCCCCAGACAGGATCTATGGCTACACCTTC. It yields the protein CASSPPDRIYGYTF.

This clonotype was seen repeatedly, ten times or more. The chain has TRBV11-2 and TRBJ2-3; 7 nucleotides match TRBD2. The germline gives CDR1 SGHAT, CDR2 FQNNGV. J gave up 0 bases and V 4 bases, and 10 bases lay outside the gene matches. The CDR3 is 17 residues long. The DNA of the CDR3 is TGTGCCAGCAGCTCCCTCAGGCGGCGGGAGAGCACAGATACGCAGTATTTT. It is translated as CASSSLRRRESTDTQYF.

There are many counts of this clonotype. This rearrangement joins TRBV12-5 to TRBJ2-1; D is unresolved. Germline assignment: CDR1 LGHNT and CDR2 FRNRAP. The V end was cut by 1 base, the J end by 5 bases, with 3 bases between. The CDR3 is 12 amino acids. This CDR3 reads CASGLAHNEQFF. The CDR3 DNA reads as TGTGCTAGTGGTTTGGCCCACAATGAGCAGTTCTTC.

This clonotype was detected many times. J is TRBJ2-3 and V is TRBV7-2; 11 nucleotides align to TRBD2. There are 18 residues in the CDR3. Germline V gene sequence: CDR1 SGHTA, CDR2 FQGNSA. The V gene end was trimmed by 5 bases and the J gene end by 5 bases; junction bases not matched to a gene: 15. CDR3 protein: CASSPSQGTSGREDTQYF. CDR3 DNA: TGTGCCAGCAGCCCGTCCCAGGGGACTAGCGGTAGGGAAGATACGCAGTATTTT. Together with reference TRBV7-2 and TRBJ2-3, the CDR3 gives the full variable domain: GAGVSQSPSNKVTEKGKDVELRCDPISGHTALYWYRQSLGQGLEFLIYFQGNSAPDKSGLPSDRFSAERTGGSVSTLTIQRTQQEDSAVYLCASSPSQGTSGREDTQYFGPGTRLTVL.

J is TRBJ1-2 and V is TRBV23-1, with D maybe TRBD1 (6 bases). TRBV23-1 is placed among ORFs of uncertain function. This CDR3 region has 14 residues. With 3 bases removed from V and 7 bases from J, the gap between germline ends came to 15 bases. The CDR3 sequence: CASSHRGRGCGYTF. The CDR3 DNA reads as TGCGCCAGCAGTCACCGGGGCAGGGGATGTGGCTACACCTTC.

This clonotype was seen many times. The V call is TRBV7-9, the J call TRBJ1-6; 9 bases agree with TRBD1. After removal of 1 base from V and 9 bases from J, the junction contained 4 bases not matched to a gene. The CDR3 has 15 residues. Per the germline V gene, CDR1 is SEHNR and CDR2 is FQNEAQ (reference sequence). CDR3 in DNA: TGTGCCAGCAGCTTAGTCCGGGACAGGGCTTCACCCCTCCACTTT. It codes for CASSLVRDRASPLHF.

This clonotype appeared many times. V usage is TRBV25-1 and J usage is TRBJ1-1; the D is unclear. The CDR3 totals 13 residues. Trimming took 7 bases from V and 1 from J, leaving 10 bases between them. Germline CDR1 and CDR2: MGHDK and SYGVNS. The CDR3 sequence is CASISSRNTEAFF. CDR3 nucleotides: TGTGCCAGCATAAGCTCCAGGAACACTGAAGCTTTCTTT.

This clonotype has a count of ten or more. The V gene is TRBV19, the J gene TRBJ1-2; the D is unclear. The V end lost 7 bases, the J end lost 5 bases, and 17 bases lay between the germline ends. The germline V gene encodes CDR1 LNHDA and CDR2 SQIVND (reference sequence). The CDR3 spans 14 residues. The CDR3: CASKGARRDYGYTF. CDR3 DNA: TGTGCCAGTAAGGGCGCCCGGCGAGATTATGGCTACACCTTC.

In this sample, this clonotype turned up a few times. The V call is TRBV19, the J call TRBJ2-1; 11 bases map to TRBD2. Germline CDR1 reads LNHDA; CDR2 reads SQIVND (reference sequence). Germline trimming cut 5 bases from V and 1 base from J; bases unmatched to any gene: 16. The CDR3 consists of 20 residues. This CDR3 is CASSPAAGTSGGGSYNEQFF. The CDR3 coding sequence is TGTGCCAGTAGTCCCGCCGCCGGGACTAGCGGTGGAGGGTCCTACAATGAGCAGTTCTTC.

At least ten counts were recorded for this clonotype. The chain links TRBV2 to TRBJ2-7; possibly TRBD1 for D (9 bases). The CDR3 extends over 14 amino acids. V gave up 7 bases and J gave up 1 base, with 14 bases separating them. Germline-derived CDR1 and CDR2 are SNHLY and FYNNEI. The CDR3 nucleotides read TGTGCCAGCACGGGAGGGACAGGGTCCTACGAGCAGTACTTC. Translation: CASTGGTGSYEQYF.

This clonotype was picked up many times. One end of the junction does not line up with germline, which may come from a read error. V and J are TRBV7-2 and TRBJ2-5; TRBD1 might be the D (6 bases). This CDR3 spans 12 amino acids. CDR1 and CDR2 from the germline V gene are SGHTA and FQGNSA. DNA of the CDR3: TGTGCCAGCAGCTTACCCCGACAGGCTCCCCTCTTC. This codes for CASSLPRQAPLF.